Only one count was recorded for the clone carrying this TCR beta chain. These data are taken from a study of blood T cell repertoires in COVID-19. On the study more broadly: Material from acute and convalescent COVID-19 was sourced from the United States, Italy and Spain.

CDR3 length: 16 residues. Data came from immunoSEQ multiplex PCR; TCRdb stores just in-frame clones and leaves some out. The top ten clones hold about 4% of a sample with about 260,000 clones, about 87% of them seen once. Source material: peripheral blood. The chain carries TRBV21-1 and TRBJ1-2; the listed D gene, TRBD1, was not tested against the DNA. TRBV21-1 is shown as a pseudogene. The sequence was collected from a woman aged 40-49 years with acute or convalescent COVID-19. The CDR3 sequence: CASSKGERQGDYGYTF. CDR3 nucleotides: TGTGCCAGCAGCAAAGGGGAGAGACAGGGAGACTATGGCTACACCTTC.